The 27 T cell receptor beta chains reported below all come from one sample, sequenced in a study of blood T cell repertoires in COVID-19. Sequencing was performed with immunoSEQ multiplex PCR; in TCRdb, only in-frame clones are kept and a portion is missing. There are roughly 67,000 clones in the sample; approximately 95% occur only once, and approximately 2.6% lies in the top ten. Source material: peripheral blood. The receptors were sampled from a man aged 70-80 years with active COVID-19.

J is TRBJ1-2 and V is TRBV7-6; perhaps TRBD1 as D (6 bases). Per the germline V gene, CDR1 is SGHVS and CDR2 is FNYEAQ. The CDR3 consists of 15 residues. V was trimmed by 2 bases and J by 2 bases, leaving 12 bases between them. The CDR3 sequence: CASSLYLQGNYGYTF. CDR3 bases: TGTGCCAGCAGCTTATATCTGCAGGGGAACTATGGCTACACCTTC.

The V call is TRBV3-1 (or the pseudogene TRBV3-2), the J call TRBJ2-5; D is possibly TRBD2 (6 bases). The V gene lost 8 bases and the J gene lost 1 base, with 14 bases spanning the gap. From germline, CDR1 is LGHDT and CDR2 YNNKEL (reference sequence). The CDR3 runs to 14 residues. As DNA, the CDR3 is TGTGCCAGCTCTGAGGGACTTACCCAAGAGACCCAGTACTTC. As protein: CASSEGLTQETQYF.

The chain carries TRBV25-1 and TRBJ2-1; D perhaps matches TRBD1 (6 bases). CDR3 size: 14 residues. Germline V CDR1 and CDR2: MGHDK, SYGVNS. V dropped 7 bases and J dropped 7 bases, with 17 bases sitting between them. CDR3 protein: CASMGTSIANEQFF. In DNA, the CDR3 is TGTGCCAGCATGGGGACATCCATCGCAAATGAGCAGTTCTTC.

The chain links TRBV19 to TRBJ1-1, with a possible D match to TRBD1 (6 bases). Germline-derived CDR1 and CDR2 are LNHDA and SQIVND (reference sequence). CDR3 size: 13 residues. Between the trimmed V and J ends, which lost 10 bases and 4 bases, there was a span of 16 bases. The CDR3 here is CATLPGRGTEAFF. CDR3 in DNA: TGTGCCACCCTCCCCGGCAGGGGCACTGAAGCTTTCTTT.

The rearrangement uses TRBV6-5 and TRBJ1-2; 7 bases are a match to TRBD1. Germline CDR1 MNHEY, CDR2 SVGAGI. J gave up 6 bases and V 5 bases, and 9 bases lay outside the gene matches. The CDR3 totals 14 residues. CDR3 loop: CASSLTTGSDGYTF. CDR3 DNA sequence: TGTGCCAGCAGTCTAACGACAGGGTCGGATGGCTACACCTTC.

The count of this clone is one. The rearrangement links TRBV4-1 to TRBJ2-5, with 13 bases that match TRBD2. With V trimmed by 1 base and J by 5 bases, 4 bases remained unmatched. CDR1 is MGHRA, CDR2 YSYEKL, per germline. The CDR3 is 16 amino acids. The CDR3: CASSQARLAGGETQYF. CDR3 DNA: TGCGCCAGCAGCCAAGCGCGACTAGCGGGGGGTGAGACCCAGTACTTC.

The chain employs TRBV7-9 and TRBJ2-7; the match to TRBD1 covers 7 bases. Germline CDR1 and CDR2: SEHNR and FQNEAQ (reference sequence). V trimming: 5 bases; J trimming: 3 bases; junction bases outside the gene matches: 4. This CDR3 has 13 residues. The DNA of the CDR3 is TGTGCCAGCAGCCGGGGACAGAACTACGAGCAGTACGTC. Amino acid sequence: CASSRGQNYEQYV.

V usage is TRBV2 and J usage is TRBJ2-5; 7 bases match TRBD1. Trimming at V came to 7 bases and at J to 2 bases, leaving 7 bases not matched to a gene. This CDR3 has 14 amino acids. The germline V gene has CDR1 SNHLY and CDR2 FYNNEI. The chain's CDR3 is CASKVGTDQETQYF. The CDR3 DNA is TGTGCCAGCAAAGTTGGGACAGATCAAGAGACCCAGTACTTC.

This chain uses TRBV5-4 with TRBJ1-1; TRBD1 might be the D (5 bases). The CDR3 contains 15 residues. V lost 0 bases and J 7 bases, leaving 16 bases between the germline ends. Germline CDR1 is SGHNT and CDR2 is YYREEE (reference sequence). CDR3 sequence (DNA): TGTGCCAGCAGCTTGGTATCCCAGGGTGGTGGTGAAGCTTTCTTT. Its translation is CASSLVSQGGGEAFF.

This clone was seen once. The chain employs TRBV6-5 and TRBJ2-7; perhaps TRBD1 as D (6 bases). Germline V gives CDR1 MNHEY, CDR2 SVGAGI. Trimming took off 0 bases at V and 7 bases at J, with 13 bases between the two ends. CDR3 length: 14 residues. CDR3 DNA sequence: TGTGCCAGCAGTTACTCGAACAGGGTGGGAGAGCAGTACTTC. Its protein product is CASSYSNRVGEQYF.

The V and J genes are TRBV5-1 and TRBJ1-6; D is undetermined. V was trimmed by 4 bases and J by 7 bases, leaving 9 bases between them. The CDR3 totals 13 residues. Germline-derived CDR1 and CDR2 are SGHRS and YFSETQ. CDR3 DNA sequence: TGCGCCAGCAGCGGTTTTACAAATTCACCCCTCCACTTT. It translates to CASSGFTNSPLHF.

The chain carries TRBV5-4 and TRBJ2-5; maybe TRBD1 (6 bases). Germline V lookup: CDR1 SGHNT, CDR2 YYREEE (reference sequence). V was clipped by 3 bases and J by 4 bases, with 13 bases between them. The CDR3 has 14 residues. The CDR3 region is CASSSTGFGETQYF. The DNA of the CDR3 is TGTGCCAGCAGCTCCACAGGGTTTGGAGAGACCCAGTACTTC.

This clone has just one count. The chain couples TRBV6-5 to TRBJ1-1, with TRBD1 identical over 7 bases. V was pared by 6 bases and J by 2 bases, with 6 bases of the junction left unmatched. CDR3 length: 14 residues. Germline V gene lookup returns CDR1 MNHEY and CDR2 SVGAGI. In DNA form, the CDR3 reads TGTGCCAGCAGATTCGGACAGGACAACACTGAAGCTTTCTTT. Its protein is CASRFGQDNTEAFF.

The table lists this clone with a count of one. J is TRBJ2-2 and V is TRBV10-2, with TRBD2 as a possible D gene (5 bases). CDR1 is WSHSY and CDR2 is SAAADI in the germline V gene. This CDR3 has 12 amino acids. V was cut by 7 bases and J by 5 bases, with 8 bases left in between. CDR3 DNA: TGCGCCAGCACAGGACTTACCGGGGAGCTGTTTTTT. This sequence encodes CASTGLTGELFF.

This clone was counted only a few times. The CDR3 is CASSAGTDNSPLHF. For the CDR3, the DNA is TGTGCCAGCAGTGCTGGGACAGATAATTCACCCCTCCACTTT. The chain couples TRBV2 to TRBJ1-6, with TRBD1 matching over 7 bases. This CDR3 is built from 14 residues. V dropped 4 bases and J dropped 5; count of bases not matched to a gene: 2. Germline assignment: CDR1 SNHLY and CDR2 FYNNEI.

J is TRBJ1-5 and V is TRBV7-9; 7 nucleotides match TRBD1. Unmatched junction bases numbered 5, after V lost 2 bases and J lost 1 base. This CDR3 spans 16 amino acids. Germline-derived CDR1 and CDR2 are SEHNR and FQNEAQ (reference sequence). Here the CDR3 reads CASSLSQGGSNQPQHF. The CDR3 DNA follows: TGTGCCAGCAGCTTATCGCAGGGGGGAAGCAATCAGCCCCAGCATTTT.

This chain links TRBV5-6 with TRBJ1-6; 9 bases are a match to TRBD1. The CDR3 length is 14 residues. CDR1 SGHDT and CDR2 YYEEEE come from the germline V gene. Unmatched junction bases numbered 5, after V lost 5 bases and J lost 8 bases. CDR3 residues: CASSTGQGYSPLHF. DNA of the CDR3: TGTGCCAGCAGTACAGGACAGGGGTATTCACCCCTCCACTTT.

This clone has just one count. The chain has TRBV25-1 and TRBJ2-7; the D is unclear. Germline CDR1 reads MGHDK; CDR2 reads SYGVNS. With 7 bases removed from V and 0 bases from J, the gap between germline ends came to 19 bases. The CDR3 extends over 16 amino acids. The CDR3 DNA reads TGTGCCAGCATCCCACCGGCGGCAGCCACCTCCTACGAGCAGTACGTC. Protein product: CASIPPAAATSYEQYV.

As to this clone: Its ends do not fully match the called genes, so a read error is possible. This sequence joins TRBV2 and TRBJ1-2; no reliable D call. The CDR3 spans 13 residues. Germline V gives CDR1 SNHLY, CDR2 FYNNEI. CDR3 protein: CASSGGGWYGCTF. CDR3 bases: TGTGCCAGCAGTGGAGGAGGGTGGTATGGCTGCACCTTC.

This chain links TRBV11-2 with TRBJ2-3, with 7 bases aligning to TRBD2. The CDR3 contains 15 residues. The ends lost 5 bases at V and 7 bases at J; junction bases unmatched: 12. The V gene's germline CDR1 is SGHAT and CDR2 FQNNGV. The CDR3 nucleotides read TGTGCCAGCAGCCAAGAAGCGGGGTGGGGTTATACGCAGTATTTT. Translating it yields CASSQEAGWGYTQYF. The full variable domain, its missing parts supplied by reference TRBV11-2 and TRBJ2-3, is EAGVAQSPRYKIIEKRQSVAFWCNPISGHATLYWYQQILGQGPKLLIQFQNNGVVDDSQLPKDRFSAERLKGVDSTLKIQPAKLEDSAVYLCASSQEAGWGYTQYFGPGTRLTVL.

The gene calls are TRBV6-2 or TRBV6-3 and TRBJ2-1; TRBD2 agrees at 8 bases. V gave up 2 bases and J gave up 2 bases; unmatched junction bases: 2. This CDR3 has 15 residues. CDR1 is MNHEY and CDR2 is SVGEGT in the germline V gene. CDR3 sequence reads: CASSYPGGPYNEQFF. Written as DNA, the CDR3 is TGTGCCAGCAGTTACCCGGGGGGGCCCTACAATGAGCAGTTCTTC.

The chain is built from TRBV19 and TRBJ2-5; D might be TRBD2 (6 bases). The CDR3 contains 15 residues. Germline V CDR1 and CDR2: LNHDA, SQIVND (reference sequence). Trimming removed 4 bases at V and 5 bases at J, with 17 bases between. CDR3 nucleotide sequence: TGTGCCAGTAGTACCCGCGGGACCCCGGTGGAGACCCAGTACTTC. It yields the protein CASSTRGTPVETQYF.

This chain joins TRBV5-1 and TRBJ1-2, with D hard to call. Per the germline V gene, CDR1 is SGHRS and CDR2 is YFSETQ. This CDR3 region has 12 residues. Deletions cut 4 bases from V and 1 base from J, with 5 bases between. The CDR3 sequence is CASSEDNYGYTF. For the CDR3, the DNA is TGCGCCAGCAGCGAGGATAACTATGGCTACACCTTC.

The chain recombines TRBV15 with TRBJ2-3; 8 bases line up with TRBD1. The CDR3 spans 17 residues. After removal of 5 bases from V and 2 bases from J, the junction contained 12 bases not matched to a gene. Germline lookup yields CDR1 LNHNV and CDR2 YYDKDF (reference sequence). The CDR3 region is CATSGRQGAAVTDTQYF. As DNA, the CDR3 is TGTGCCACCAGCGGGCGGCAGGGGGCGGCAGTCACAGATACGCAGTATTTT.

The chain combines TRBV6-5 with TRBJ2-1, with a tentative D call TRBD1 (6 bases). Trimming took 5 bases from V and 2 from J, leaving 13 bases between them. The CDR3 covers 15 residues. Germline V gene lookup returns CDR1 MNHEY and CDR2 SVGAGI. The CDR3 DNA is TGTGCCAGCAGTCCAGGGGTTACCCCCTACAATGAGCAGTTCTTC. As protein: CASSPGVTPYNEQFF.

The V gene is TRBV5-1, the J gene TRBJ2-3; TRBD1 matches 8 bases. After removal of 5 bases from V and 6 bases from J, the junction contained 14 bases not matched to a gene. Germline loops: CDR1 SGHRS, CDR2 YFSETQ. The length of the CDR3 is 16 residues. CDR3 coding DNA: TGCGCCAGCAGTAAACAGGGGGGATCTAGCTTGGATACGCAGTATTTT. Its translation is CASSKQGGSSLDTQYF.

The table lists this clone with a count of one. The chain is built from TRBV6-5 and TRBJ1-1; 7 bases are shared with TRBD1. Trimming took 6 bases from V and 0 from J; bases not matched to a gene: 4. Per germline, CDR1 MNHEY and CDR2 SVGAGI. The CDR3 has 14 amino acids. The CDR3 sequence: CASSRGTMNTEAFF. As DNA, the CDR3 is TGTGCCAGCAGCAGGGGGACGATGAACACTGAAGCTTTCTTT.